The 18 T cell receptor beta chains reported below all come from one sample, sequenced in a study of blood T cell repertoires in COVID-19. The protocol was immunoSEQ multiplex PCR, while the TCRdb copy is restricted to in-frame clones and leaves out a portion. The sample lists 110,000 to 150,000 clones, roughly four fifths occurring once. Sequences were obtained from PBMCs or T cells enriched from blood (not recorded which). Every receptor here comes from a man aged 50 or older who had recovered from COVID-19.

This clone showed up just a few times. The chain has TRBV5-4 and TRBJ1-6; tentatively, D is TRBD1 (6 bases). The CDR3 contains 15 residues. V was pared by 0 bases and J by 4 bases, with 8 bases between. Germline loops: CDR1 SGHNT, CDR2 YYREEE (reference sequence). The CDR3 loop is CASSLGTDYNSPLHF. CDR3 nucleotide sequence: TGTGCCAGCAGCTTGGGGACAGATTATAATTCACCCCTCCACTTT.

J is TRBJ2-5 and V is TRBV18; D may be TRBD1 (5 bases). Per germline, CDR1 KGHSH and CDR2 LQKENI. The CDR3 contains 17 residues. Trimming stripped 2 bases from V and 3 bases from J, with 19 bases between. The CDR3 DNA is TGTGCCAGCTCACCAGGTCCCACCGCGACAGCGAAAGAGACCCAGTACTTC. Protein: CASSPGPTATAKETQYF.

This clone was recorded once. The rearrangement uses TRBV30 and TRBJ2-3; no clear D gene. The germline gives CDR1 GTSNPN, CDR2 SVGIG (reference sequence). V dropped 3 bases and J dropped 1 base, with 14 bases sitting between them. This CDR3 has 15 residues. This CDR3 reads CAWRGGWSGTDTQYF. CDR3 nucleotides: TGTGCCTGGAGGGGTGGGTGGAGTGGCACAGATACGCAGTATTTT.

This chain uses TRBV7-2 with TRBJ1-3; D uncertain. This CDR3 is 15 amino acids long. Trimming removed 1 base from V and 0 bases from J, with 7 bases in between. Germline loops: CDR1 SGHTA, CDR2 FQGNSA. DNA for the CDR3: TGTGCCAGCAGCTTAGACGGTTCCTCTGGAAACACCATATATTTT. Encoded protein: CASSLDGSSGNTIYF. Full variable domain (missing parts from reference TRBV7-2 and TRBJ1-3): GAGVSQSPSNKVTEKGKDVELRCDPISGHTALYWYRQSLGQGLEFLIYFQGNSAPDKSGLPSDRFSAERTGGSVSTLTIQRTQQEDSAVYLCASSLDGSSGNTIYFGEGSWLTVV.

This sequence joins TRBV24-1 and TRBJ2-3, with D possibly matching TRBD1 (5 bases). The germline V gene encodes CDR1 KGHDR and CDR2 SFDVKD. Between the trimmed V and J ends, which lost 2 bases and 0 bases, there was a span of 11 bases. This CDR3 spans 16 amino acids. CDR3 DNA sequence: TGTGCCACCAGTGATTGGACACTATCAAGCACAGATACGCAGTATTTT. Its protein product is CATSDWTLSSTDTQYF.

The gene calls are TRBV3-1 (or the pseudogene TRBV3-2) and TRBJ2-1; 13 bases are a match to TRBD2. The trim removed 3 bases at V and 8 bases at J, leaving 1 base unmatched. The CDR3 runs 14 residues. Germline assignment: CDR1 LGHDT and CDR2 YNNKEL (reference sequence). In DNA, the CDR3 is TGTGCCAGCAGCCAGGGACTAGCGGGGCATGAGCAGTTCTTC. This sequence encodes CASSQGLAGHEQFF.

The chain carries TRBV6-6 and TRBJ1-4, with D tentatively TRBD1 (5 bases). The CDR3 runs to 15 residues. Germline assignment: CDR1 MNHNY and CDR2 SVGAGI (reference sequence). V shed 4 bases and J shed 8 bases, with 17 bases lying between them. CDR3 loop: CASSSPLQGWEKLFF. Here the CDR3 DNA reads TGTGCCAGCAGTTCCCCTCTCCAGGGATGGGAAAAACTGTTTTTT.

The gene calls are TRBV7-2 and TRBJ1-3, with TRBD1 matching over 10 bases. V dropped 8 bases and J dropped 4; count of bases not matched to a gene: 5. The germline gives CDR1 SGHTA, CDR2 FQGNSA. This CDR3 spans 14 amino acids. The CDR3 sequence: CASRQGAGGNTIYF. DNA for the CDR3: TGTGCCAGCCGACAGGGGGCGGGCGGAAACACCATATATTTT.

This clone has only one observation. This CDR3 reads CASSLGQATSYGYTF. CDR3 nucleotides: TGTGCCAGCAGCCTAGGACAGGCTACCTCCTATGGCTACACCTTC. The chain has TRBV5-4 and TRBJ1-2; 7 bases match TRBD1. CDR1 is SGHNT, CDR2 YYREEE, per germline (reference sequence). Losses at the gene ends were 4 bases for V and 4 bases for J; bases not matched to a gene: 10. The CDR3 consists of 15 residues.

The chain recombines TRBV9 with TRBJ1-1, with D tentatively TRBD1 (6 bases). The CDR3 covers 14 residues. Deletions cut 4 bases from V and 3 bases from J, with 13 bases between. Germline V gene lookup returns CDR1 SGDLS and CDR2 YYNGEE. The CDR3 DNA is TGTGCCAGCAGCCAACAGGGAGAGTACACTGAAGCTTTCTTT. Protein sequence: CASSQQGEYTEAFF. Looking up the rest from reference TRBV9 and TRBJ1-1 gives the full variable domain: DSGVTQTPKHLITATGQRVTLRCSPRSGDLSVYWYQQSLDQGLQFLIQYYNGEERAKGNILERFSAQQFPDLHSELNLSSLELGDSALYFCASSQQGEYTEAFFGQGTRLTVV.

The chain links TRBV18 to TRBJ1-1, with 9 bases aligning to TRBD1. CDR1 is KGHSH and CDR2 is LQKENI in the germline V gene. CDR3 size: 16 residues. V dropped 3 bases and J dropped 1; count of bases not matched to a gene: 6. The CDR3 spells CASSPRTGDTNTEAFF. For the CDR3, the DNA is TGTGCCAGCTCACCTCGGACAGGGGATACGAACACTGAAGCTTTCTTT.

This clone has only one observation. This sequence joins TRBV5-1 and TRBJ2-3; weak D call: TRBD2 (6 bases). CDR3 length equals 17 residues. The V gene lost 4 bases and the J gene lost 2 bases, with 20 bases spanning the gap. From germline, CDR1 is SGHRS and CDR2 YFSETQ. CDR3 loop: CASSQQTRLTATDTQYF. Here the CDR3 DNA reads TGCGCCAGCAGCCAACAGACTAGGTTAACGGCCACAGATACGCAGTATTTT.

The chain carries TRBV6-4 and TRBJ2-2, with 10 bases that match TRBD2. Looked up from germline, CDR1 is MRHNA and CDR2 is SNTAGT. With 6 bases clipped from V and 5 bases from J, the junction kept 3 bases outside the gene matches. CDR3 length equals 14 residues. The CDR3 region has the DNA TGTGCCAGCAGAGGACTAGCGGAAACCGGGGAGCTGTTTTTT. It specifies CASRGLAETGELFF.

In this sample, this clone turned up a few times. The chain joins TRBV14 to TRBJ2-7; D may be TRBD1 (6 bases). The CDR3 sequence is 13 residues long. Trimming left V 4 bases short and J 2 bases short, with 9 bases between. Germline V gene sequence: CDR1 SGHDN, CDR2 FVKESK. CDR3 DNA: TGTGCCAGCAGCCCCCGGACAGCCTACGAGCAGTACTTC. As protein: CASSPRTAYEQYF.

The chain has TRBV23-1 and TRBJ1-4; 11 nucleotides match TRBD1. TRBV23-1 is identified as an open reading frame with a role that is uncertain. The V segment lost 0 bases and the J segment 0 bases; nucleotides outside the gene matches: 3. The CDR3 is made up of 18 amino acids. CDR3 in DNA: TGCGCCAGCAGTCAATCGAAGGGACAGGGGGCAACTAATGAAAAACTGTTTTTT. Protein product: CASSQSKGQGATNEKLFF.

A few counts support this clone. V usage is TRBV19 and J usage is TRBJ1-5; unclear D gene. Germline assignment: CDR1 LNHDA and CDR2 SQIVND (reference sequence). Trimming pared 5 bases from V and 0 bases from J, leaving 11 bases between. This CDR3 spans 15 amino acids. CDR3 nucleotides: TGTGCCAGTAGTGTAACAGCGGATAGCAATCAGCCCCAGCATTTT. As protein: CASSVTADSNQPQHF.

V is TRBV5-6 and J is TRBJ2-7; D is possibly TRBD2 (5 bases). Looked up from germline, CDR1 is SGHDT and CDR2 is YYEEEE. The CDR3 spans 13 residues. V lost 2 bases to trimming and J lost 2 bases, with 8 bases between them. CDR3 in DNA: TGTGCCAGCAGCTTCGGGGTTCCCTACGAGCAGTACTTC. Residues: CASSFGVPYEQYF.

V usage is TRBV7-2 and J usage is TRBJ1-2; TRBD1 agrees at 9 bases. Germline CDR1 and CDR2: SGHTA and FQGNSA. The CDR3 has 14 amino acids. The J segment lost 6 bases and the V segment lost 3 bases, leaving 5 bases of the junction unmatched. CDR3 loop: CASSFIQGAHGYTF. CDR3 nucleotide sequence: TGTGCCAGCAGCTTCATACAGGGGGCACATGGCTACACCTTC.